The 7 T cell receptor beta chains in this list originate from one sample, sequenced in a study of T cells in localized non-small cell lung cancer. Data came from immunoSEQ multiplex PCR; TCRdb stores just in-frame clones and leaves some out. The table records over 45,000 clones, about 72% of them present only once. Sequences were derived from peripheral blood, sampled before any cancer treatment. The receptors were gathered from a man between 40 and 69 years old with stage I squamous cell lung carcinoma.

The V call is TRBV4-1, the J call TRBJ2-7, with D possibly matching TRBD2 (5 bases). The germline V gene has CDR1 MGHRA and CDR2 YSYEKL. CDR3 length: 16 residues. With 0 bases removed from V and 7 bases from J, the gap between germline ends came to 19 bases. CDR3 coding DNA: TGCGCCAGCAGCCAAGATCGCGGGCCCTCAGCCTTTGAGCAGTACTTC. Translation gives CASSQDRGPSAFEQYF.

The chain is built from TRBV19 and TRBJ2-5; a possible D gene is TRBD1 (6 bases). CDR3 length: 14 residues. Germline V gene lookup returns CDR1 LNHDA and CDR2 SQIVND (reference sequence). V was clipped by 5 bases and J by 5 bases, with 15 bases between them. The CDR3 DNA sequence: TGTGCCAGTAGTCAGGGGTTCTCGCGGGAGACCCAGTACTTC. Translating it yields CASSQGFSRETQYF.

The chain employs TRBV11-2 and TRBJ1-1; D unclear. Trimming removed 1 base from V and 5 bases from J, with 11 bases in between. The CDR3 covers 14 residues. The germline V gene has CDR1 SGHAT and CDR2 FQNNGV. The CDR3 region has the DNA TGTGCCAGCAGCTTAGTCGGGGTTTTTACTGAAGCTTTCTTT. As protein: CASSLVGVFTEAFF.

This chain joins TRBV19 and TRBJ1-1; D not certain. Germline-derived CDR1 and CDR2 are LNHDA and SQIVND (reference sequence). This CDR3 is 15 amino acids long. Trimming took off 6 bases at V and 0 bases at J, with 14 bases between the two ends. The CDR3 region is CASRVTAIMNTEAFF. CDR3 nucleotide sequence: TGTGCCAGTAGGGTAACAGCCATCATGAACACTGAAGCTTTCTTT. Based on the CDR3 plus reference TRBV19 and TRBJ1-1, the full variable domain is DGGITQSPKYLFRKEGQNVTLSCEQNLNHDAMYWYRQDPGQGLRLIYYSQIVNDFQKGDIAEGYSVSREKKESFPLTVTSAQKNPTAFYLCASRVTAIMNTEAFFGQGTRLTVV.

CDR3 coding DNA: TGTGCCACCAGGGACTCCTATAGCAATCAGCCCCAGCATTTT. It yields the protein CATRDSYSNQPQHF. V usage is TRBV12-2 and J usage is TRBJ1-5. TRBV12-2 is given as a pseudogene. The CDR3 totals 14 residues.

The chain couples TRBV6-1 to TRBJ2-5, with 8 bases that match TRBD2. The DNA end is a closer match to TRBJ2-7, so the J assignment may be wrong. The CDR3 extends over 14 amino acids. Germline CDR1 is MNHNS and CDR2 is SASEGT. The CDR3 spells CASTGGWGPYEQYF. CDR3 nucleotides: TGTGCCAGCACGGGAGGGTGGGGGCCATACGAGCAGTACTTC.

This chain connects TRBV14 to TRBJ2-1, with D perhaps matching TRBD1 (6 bases). V was pared by 7 bases and J by 4 bases, with 8 bases between. Germline V lookup: CDR1 SGHDN, CDR2 FVKESK. The CDR3 consists of 12 residues. CDR3 nucleotides: TGTGCCAGCACGACAGGTTACAATGAGCAGTTCTTC. Its protein is CASTTGYNEQFF.